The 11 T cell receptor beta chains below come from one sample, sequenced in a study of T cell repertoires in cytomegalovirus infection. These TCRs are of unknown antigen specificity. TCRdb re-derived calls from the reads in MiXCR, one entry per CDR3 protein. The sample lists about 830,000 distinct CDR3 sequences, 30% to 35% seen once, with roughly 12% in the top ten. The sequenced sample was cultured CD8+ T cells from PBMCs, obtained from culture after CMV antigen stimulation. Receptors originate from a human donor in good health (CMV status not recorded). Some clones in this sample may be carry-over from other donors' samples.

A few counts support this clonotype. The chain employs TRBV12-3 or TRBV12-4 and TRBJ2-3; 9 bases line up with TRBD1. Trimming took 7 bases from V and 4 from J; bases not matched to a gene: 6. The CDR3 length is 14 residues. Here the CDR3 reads CASTPGQGADTQYF. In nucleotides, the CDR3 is TGTGCCAGCACCCCGGGACAGGGTGCAGATACGCAGTATTTT.

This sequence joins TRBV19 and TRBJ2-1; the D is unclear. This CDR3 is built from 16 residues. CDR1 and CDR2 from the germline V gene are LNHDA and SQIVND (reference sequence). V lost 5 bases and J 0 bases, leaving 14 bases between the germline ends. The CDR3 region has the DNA TGTGCCAGTAGTGCTATGATCTGGAGCTCCTACAATGAGCAGTTCTTC. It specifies CASSAMIWSSYNEQFF.

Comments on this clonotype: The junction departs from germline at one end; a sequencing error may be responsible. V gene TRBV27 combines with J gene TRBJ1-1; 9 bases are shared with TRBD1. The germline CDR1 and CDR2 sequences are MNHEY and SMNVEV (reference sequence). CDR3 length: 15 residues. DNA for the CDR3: TGTTCCAGCAGTTCCCCGGGACAGGGAAACACTGAAGCTTTCTTT. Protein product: CSSSSPGQGNTEAFF.

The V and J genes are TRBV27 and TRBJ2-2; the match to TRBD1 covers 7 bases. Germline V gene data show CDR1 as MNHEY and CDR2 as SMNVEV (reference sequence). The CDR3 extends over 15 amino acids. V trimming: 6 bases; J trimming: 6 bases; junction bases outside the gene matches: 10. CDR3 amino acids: CASSLNRGFAGELFF. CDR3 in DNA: TGTGCCAGCAGCTTAAACAGGGGTTTCGCCGGGGAGCTGTTTTTT.

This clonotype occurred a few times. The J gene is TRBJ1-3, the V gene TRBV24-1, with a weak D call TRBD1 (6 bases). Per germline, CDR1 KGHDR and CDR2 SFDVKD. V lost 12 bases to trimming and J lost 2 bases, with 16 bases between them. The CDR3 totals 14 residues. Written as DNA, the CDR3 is TGTGCCGGAGAGGGGGGGCGAACTGGAAACACCATATATTTT. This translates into CAGEGGRTGNTIYF.

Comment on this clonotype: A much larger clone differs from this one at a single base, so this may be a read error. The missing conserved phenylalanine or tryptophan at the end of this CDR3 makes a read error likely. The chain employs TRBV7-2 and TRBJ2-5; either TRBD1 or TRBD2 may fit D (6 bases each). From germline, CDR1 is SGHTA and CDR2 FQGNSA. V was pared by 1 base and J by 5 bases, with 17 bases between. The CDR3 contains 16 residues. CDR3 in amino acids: CASSLGVMGGRETQYY. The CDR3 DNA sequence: TGTGCCAGCAGCTTAGGGGTTATGGGGGGCCGGGAGACCCAGTACTAC.

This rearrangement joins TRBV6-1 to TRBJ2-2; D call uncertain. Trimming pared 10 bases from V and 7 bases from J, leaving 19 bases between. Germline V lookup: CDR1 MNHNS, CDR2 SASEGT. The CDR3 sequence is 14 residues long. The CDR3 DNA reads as TGTGCCATCCCATCGGGTTTTGGGGACGGGGAGCTGTTTTTT. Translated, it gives CAIPSGFGDGELFF.

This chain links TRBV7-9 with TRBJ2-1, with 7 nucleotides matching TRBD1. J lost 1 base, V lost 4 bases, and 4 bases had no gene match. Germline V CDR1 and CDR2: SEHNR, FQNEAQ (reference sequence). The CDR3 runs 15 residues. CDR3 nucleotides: TGTGCCAGCAGCTGGGGGACAGTGTCCTACAATGAGCAGTTCTTC. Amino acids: CASSWGTVSYNEQFF.

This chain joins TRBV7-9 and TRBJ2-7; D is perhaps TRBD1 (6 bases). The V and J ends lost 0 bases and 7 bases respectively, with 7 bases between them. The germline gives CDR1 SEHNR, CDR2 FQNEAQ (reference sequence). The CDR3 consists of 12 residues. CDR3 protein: CASSLAGGEQYV. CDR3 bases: TGTGCCAGCAGCTTAGCAGGGGGAGAGCAGTACGTC.

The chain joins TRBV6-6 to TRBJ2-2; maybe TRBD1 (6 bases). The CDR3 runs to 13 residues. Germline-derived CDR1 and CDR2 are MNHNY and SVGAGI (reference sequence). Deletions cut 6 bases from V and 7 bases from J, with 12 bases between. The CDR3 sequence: CASSQGISGELFF. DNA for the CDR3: TGTGCCAGCAGCCAGGGGATAAGCGGGGAGCTGTTTTTT.

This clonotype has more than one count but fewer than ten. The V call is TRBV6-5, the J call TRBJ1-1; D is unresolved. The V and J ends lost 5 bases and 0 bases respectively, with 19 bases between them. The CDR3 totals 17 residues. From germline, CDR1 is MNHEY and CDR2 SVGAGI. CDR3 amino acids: CASSPPRASRVNTEAFF. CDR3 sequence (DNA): TGTGCCAGCAGTCCCCCGCGAGCTAGTCGGGTGAACACTGAAGCTTTCTTT.